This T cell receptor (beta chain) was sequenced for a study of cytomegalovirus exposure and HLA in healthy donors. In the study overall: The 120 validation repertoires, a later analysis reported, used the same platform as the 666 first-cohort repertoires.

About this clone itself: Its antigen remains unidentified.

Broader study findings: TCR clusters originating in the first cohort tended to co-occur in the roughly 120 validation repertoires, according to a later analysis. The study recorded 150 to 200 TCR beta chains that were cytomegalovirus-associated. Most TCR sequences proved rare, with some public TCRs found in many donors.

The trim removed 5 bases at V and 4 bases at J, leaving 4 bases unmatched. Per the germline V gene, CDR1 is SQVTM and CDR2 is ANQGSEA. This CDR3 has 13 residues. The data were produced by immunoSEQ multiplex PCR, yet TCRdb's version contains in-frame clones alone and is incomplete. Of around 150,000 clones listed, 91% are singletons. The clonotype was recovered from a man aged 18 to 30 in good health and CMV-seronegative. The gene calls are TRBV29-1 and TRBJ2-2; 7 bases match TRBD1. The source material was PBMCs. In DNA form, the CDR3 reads TGCAGCGTTACAGGGGCGCCCACCGGGGAGCTGTTTTTT. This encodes CSVTGAPTGELFF.